This entry lists 27 T cell receptor beta chains sequenced from one sample in a study of T-cell memory formation after mild COVID-19. MiXCR, run by TCRdb on the 5' RACE reads, gives a single entry per CDR3 protein. This sample has some 330,000 distinct CDR3 sequences, with under 25% found just once. The sequenced sample consisted of PBMCs or a T cell subset sorted from them (not recorded which). These receptors all stem from an adult woman who had mild COVID-19 (a few samples of this study predate the infection). Cell type and time point are not known.

V is TRBV10-3 and J is TRBJ2-7; tentatively, D is TRBD1 or TRBD2 (5 bases each). CDR1 ENHRY and CDR2 SYGVKD come from the germline V gene. The CDR3 is made up of 15 amino acids. Trimming shortened V by 4 bases and J by 1 base, and 14 bases separated the two germline ends. As DNA, the CDR3 is TGTGCCATCAGTGCGGGGACGTATGATTCCTACGAGCAGTACTTC. This sequence encodes CAISAGTYDSYEQYF.

This clonotype was found a few times. This chain links TRBV5-1 with TRBJ2-3; 7 bases agree with TRBD1. Germline V CDR1 and CDR2: SGHRS, YFSETQ. V lost 4 bases and J lost 2; bases outside the gene matches: 7. The CDR3 runs to 15 residues. DNA for the CDR3: TGCGCCAGCAGCGTCAGGACAGGAGCCACAGATACGCAGTATTTT. It is translated as CASSVRTGATDTQYF. Supplemented by reference TRBV5-1 and TRBJ2-3, the full variable domain reads KAGVTQTPRYLIKTRGQQVTLSCSPISGHRSVSWYQQTPGQGLQFLFEYFSETQRNKGNFPGRFSGRQFSNSRSEMNVSTLELGDSALYLCASSVRTGATDTQYFGPGTRLTVL.

This clonotype was observed a handful of times. This rearrangement joins TRBV29-1 to TRBJ1-2, with 7 bases lining up with TRBD1. With 4 bases clipped from V and 4 bases from J, the junction kept 6 bases outside the gene matches. The germline CDR1 and CDR2 sequences are SQVTM and ANQGSEA. There are 13 residues in the CDR3. In DNA, the CDR3 is TGCAGCGTTGCCCCAGGGGGAGGCTATGGCTACACCTTC. Translated: CSVAPGGGYGYTF.

This clonotype was counted between two and nine times. This chain links TRBV5-1 with TRBJ2-1; D unclear. This CDR3 contains 16 residues. CDR1 and CDR2 (germline): SGHRS, YFSETQ. V lost 0 bases and J 1 base, leaving 11 bases between the germline ends. The CDR3 loop reads CASSLEGGGSYNEQFF. DNA of the CDR3: TGCGCCAGCAGCTTGGAAGGCGGCGGATCCTACAATGAGCAGTTCTTC.

The chain recombines TRBV5-1 with TRBJ1-6; 7 bases are a match to TRBD1. The J segment lost 7 bases and the V segment lost 0 bases, leaving 4 bases of the junction unmatched. The CDR3 is made up of 15 amino acids. Germline V gene lookup returns CDR1 SGHRS and CDR2 YFSETQ. The CDR3 nucleotides are TGCGCCAGCAGCTTGGTAACAGGGGAAAATTCACCCCTCCACTTT. Amino acid sequence: CASSLVTGENSPLHF.

This chain uses TRBV7-9 with TRBJ1-3; TRBD1 aligns across 8 bases. This CDR3 contains 19 residues. CDR1 and CDR2 (germline): SEHNR, FQNEAQ (reference sequence). V was clipped by 1 base and J by 5 bases; unmatched bases: 16. In DNA form, the CDR3 reads TGTGCCAGCAGCTTAGGGTTCCGGGACAGGAGAGTCTCAAGAAACACCATATATTTT. It specifies CASSLGFRDRRVSRNTIYF. The whole variable domain, remainder taken from reference TRBV7-9 and TRBJ1-3, is DTGVSQNPRHKITKRGQNVTFRCDPISEHNRLYWYRQTLGQGPEFLTYFQNEAQLEKSRLLSDRFSAERPKGSFSTLEIQRTEQGDSAMYLCASSLGFRDRRVSRNTIYFGEGSWLTVV.

The CDR3 DNA is TGCGCCAGCAGCTTGGATGCAGGGGGCGCGGACTACACCTTC. It is translated as CASSLDAGGADYTF. V is TRBV5-1 and J is TRBJ1-2; 8 bases are a match to TRBD1. V lost 0 bases and J lost 10; bases outside the gene matches: 8. Germline CDR1 reads SGHRS; CDR2 reads YFSETQ. This CDR3 comprises 14 residues.

There are a few counts of this clonotype. The CDR3, as DNA: TGTGCCAGCAGCTTAGGGTCCGGGACCCACTACGAGCAGTACTTC. It is translated as CASSLGSGTHYEQYF. V usage is TRBV7-6 and J usage is TRBJ2-7, with D perhaps given as TRBD1 or TRBD2 (5 bases each). Germline loops: CDR1 SGHVS, CDR2 FNYEAQ. V dropped 1 base and J dropped 3 bases, with 13 bases sitting between them. CDR3 size: 15 residues.

This clonotype was recorded only once. This sequence joins TRBV7-2 and TRBJ1-1, with D possibly matching TRBD1 (6 bases). The ends were cut back, 6 bases at V and 0 bases at J, with 11 bases in the middle. Germline CDR1 reads SGHTA; CDR2 reads FQGNSA. This CDR3 has 14 amino acids. In DNA, the CDR3 is TGTGCCAGCAGATATAGGGGGTTGAACACTGAAGCTTTCTTT. Its protein product is CASRYRGLNTEAFF.

This rearrangement joins TRBV11-2 to TRBJ2-7; unclear D gene. The germline CDR1 and CDR2 sequences are SGHAT and FQNNGV. This CDR3 comprises 11 residues. Between the trimmed V and J ends, which lost 1 base and 11 bases, there was a span of 9 bases. CDR3 region: CASSLGTEEYF. CDR3 bases: TGTGCCAGCAGCTTAGGAACTGAGGAGTACTTC.

The chain has TRBV7-2 and TRBJ1-2; 8 bases line up with TRBD1. J lost 4 bases, V lost 1 base, and 8 bases had no gene match. Germline CDR1 SGHTA, CDR2 FQGNSA. The CDR3 is made up of 16 amino acids. The CDR3 coding sequence is TGTGCCAGCAGCTTAGTGGGGACAGGCACCGCCTATGGCTACACCTTC. Protein sequence: CASSLVGTGTAYGYTF.

In its sample, this clonotype was seen a few times. The rearrangement links TRBV6-4 to TRBJ2-3; 7 bases line up with TRBD1. The CDR3 totals 14 residues. The germline V gene has CDR1 MRHNA and CDR2 SNTAGT. J gave up 4 bases and V 3 bases, and 4 bases lay outside the gene matches. The CDR3 DNA sequence: TGTGCCAGCAGTGAAAGAGGGGGCCCAGATACGCAGTATTTT. It encodes CASSERGGPDTQYF.

This clonotype was counted at least ten times. This chain links TRBV5-1 with TRBJ1-5; D not certain. Germline V lookup: CDR1 SGHRS, CDR2 YFSETQ. CDR3 length: 13 amino acids. V was clipped by 4 bases and J by 5 bases, with 10 bases between them. The DNA of the CDR3 is TGCGCCAGCAGCCAGACTCCGGATCAGCCCCAGCATTTT. Its translation is CASSQTPDQPQHF.

In its sample, this clonotype was seen a few times. The chain carries TRBV11-3 and TRBJ2-5; either TRBD1 or TRBD2 may supply D (5 bases each). The CDR3 is made up of 19 amino acids. The germline CDR1 and CDR2 sequences are SGHNT and YENEEA. Trimming took 5 bases from V and 3 from J, leaving 28 bases between them. The chain's CDR3 is CASSIVHLLAVGAKETQYF. DNA of the CDR3: TGTGCCAGCAGCATCGTCCACCTTCTAGCAGTCGGGGCCAAAGAGACCCAGTACTTC. The variable domain in full, completed from reference TRBV11-3 and TRBJ2-5, reads EAGVVQSPRYKIIEKKQPVAFWCNPISGHNTLYWYLQNLGQGPELLIRYENEEAVDDSQLPKDRFSAERLKGVDSTLKIQPAELGDSAVYLCASSIVHLLAVGAKETQYFGPGTRLLVL.

This chain joins TRBV5-6 and TRBJ2-2; 8 bases fit TRBD1. This CDR3 comprises 15 residues. Looked up from germline, CDR1 is SGHDT and CDR2 is YYEEEE. J lost 5 bases, V lost 2 bases, and 5 bases had no gene match. The CDR3 here is CASSFVQGATGELFF. DNA of the CDR3: TGTGCCAGCAGCTTCGTTCAGGGGGCGACCGGGGAGCTGTTTTTT.

This clonotype was counted a few times. The chain combines TRBV2 with TRBJ1-6; D might be TRBD1 (5 bases). CDR1 is SNHLY, CDR2 FYNNEI, per germline. The CDR3 extends over 13 amino acids. Trimming cost V 6 bases and J 5 bases, with 8 bases left between them. The CDR3 protein is CASRRQNNSPLHF. CDR3 DNA sequence: TGTGCCAGCAGGCGACAGAATAATTCACCCCTCCACTTT.

This clonotype has just a few counts. This chain connects TRBV12-3 or TRBV12-4 to TRBJ2-1, with D maybe TRBD2 (6 bases). Trimming pared 11 bases from V and 5 bases from J, leaving 16 bases between. This CDR3 has 13 amino acids. CDR3: CAGRGSGNNEQFF. The DNA of the CDR3 is TGTGCCGGGCGGGGAAGCGGCAACAATGAGCAGTTCTTC.

The rearrangement links TRBV5-1 to TRBJ2-3, with TRBD1 as a possible D gene (6 bases). The CDR3 runs to 14 residues. V was pared by 4 bases and J by 0 bases, with 9 bases between. CDR1 is SGHRS and CDR2 is YFSETQ in the germline V gene. CDR3 sequence reads: CASSPGESTDTQYF. As DNA, the CDR3 is TGCGCCAGCAGCCCAGGGGAAAGCACAGATACGCAGTATTTT.

J is TRBJ2-5 and V is TRBV4-1; 10 bases match TRBD1. The assigned J gene may be wrong: the sequence end matches TRBJ2-7 better. CDR1 and CDR2 (germline): MGHRA, YSYEKL. The CDR3 consists of 14 residues. In DNA form, the CDR3 reads TGCGCCAGCAGCCTCTTGGGACAGGGGAACGAGCAGTACTTC. Protein: CASSLLGQGNEQYF.

This clonotype was recorded at least ten times. The gene calls are TRBV4-2 and TRBJ2-7; 9 nucleotides match TRBD2. The length of the CDR3 is 15 residues. Germline V lookup: CDR1 LGHNA, CDR2 YNFKEQ. The ends lost 1 base at V and 4 bases at J; junction bases unmatched: 5. CDR3 residues: CASSQAWTSEYEQYF. CDR3 sequence (DNA): TGTGCCAGCAGCCAAGCTTGGACTAGCGAGTACGAGCAGTACTTC.

In this sample, this clonotype turned up many times. The gene calls are TRBV24-1 and TRBJ2-1; D remains unclear. This CDR3 spans 14 amino acids. The germline CDR1 and CDR2 sequences are KGHDR and SFDVKD. Trimming removed 4 bases at V and 10 bases at J, with 16 bases between. CDR3 sequence (DNA): TGTGCCACCAGTGACGATAACCTTTTGCGGGAGCAGTTCTTC. This encodes CATSDDNLLREQFF.

The genes are TRBV15 and TRBJ2-7; 10 bases match TRBD1. The V gene's germline CDR1 is LNHNV and CDR2 YYDKDF (reference sequence). J gave up 4 bases and V 4 bases, and 7 bases lay outside the gene matches. CDR3 length: 15 amino acids. The CDR3 region has the DNA TGTGCCACCAGCATTACCGGGACAGGGGCATACGAGCAGTACTTC. This sequence encodes CATSITGTGAYEQYF.

This clonotype was seen a few times. The chain joins TRBV6-1 to TRBJ2-4; TRBD1 matches 8 bases. After removal of 5 bases from V and 8 bases from J, the junction contained 11 bases not matched to a gene. The CDR3 loop spans 15 amino acids. Germline CDR1 and CDR2: MNHNS and SASEGT. Written as DNA, the CDR3 is TGTGCCAGCAGTCACCCGACAGGGGTGATATACATTCAGTACTTC. It specifies CASSHPTGVIYIQYF.

This clonotype was picked up a small number of times. The rearrangement links TRBV6-2 or TRBV6-3 to TRBJ2-7; D may match TRBD1 or TRBD2 (5 bases each). Trimming took off 6 bases at V and 7 bases at J, with 13 bases between the two ends. Germline CDR1 and CDR2: MNHEY and SVGEGT. CDR3 length: 12 residues. The CDR3 loop is CASSGLEGEQYF. DNA for the CDR3: TGTGCCAGCAGCGGGCTCGAGGGGGAGCAGTACTTC.

This clonotype was counted a few times. The chain couples TRBV30 to TRBJ2-7, with TRBD2 identical over 10 bases. The germline V gene encodes CDR1 GTSNPN and CDR2 SVGIG (reference sequence). V lost 3 bases and J lost 6; bases outside the gene matches: 8. There are 14 residues in the CDR3. The DNA of the CDR3 is TGTGCCTGGAGGCTCAGCGGGAGGGCTCTCGAGCAGTACTTC. Translating it yields CAWRLSGRALEQYF.

This clonotype has a handful of counts. This chain connects TRBV7-2 to TRBJ2-2; D might be TRBD1 (5 bases). Trimming removed 2 bases at V and 7 bases at J, with 8 bases between. Germline assignment: CDR1 SGHTA and CDR2 FQGNSA. This CDR3 is 13 amino acids long. The CDR3 region has the DNA TGTGCCAGCAGCTTAATAAGGGGCGGGGAGCTGTTTTTT. Its translation is CASSLIRGGELFF.

The chain carries TRBV7-3 and TRBJ1-1, with a possible D match to TRBD1 (5 bases). Germline CDR1 and CDR2: SGHTA and FQGTGA. CDR3 length equals 13 residues. The V and J ends lost 4 bases and 3 bases respectively, with 9 bases between them. The CDR3 DNA is TGTGCCAGCAGCTCCCCAGGGTACACTGAAGCTTTCTTT. Translation gives CASSSPGYTEAFF.